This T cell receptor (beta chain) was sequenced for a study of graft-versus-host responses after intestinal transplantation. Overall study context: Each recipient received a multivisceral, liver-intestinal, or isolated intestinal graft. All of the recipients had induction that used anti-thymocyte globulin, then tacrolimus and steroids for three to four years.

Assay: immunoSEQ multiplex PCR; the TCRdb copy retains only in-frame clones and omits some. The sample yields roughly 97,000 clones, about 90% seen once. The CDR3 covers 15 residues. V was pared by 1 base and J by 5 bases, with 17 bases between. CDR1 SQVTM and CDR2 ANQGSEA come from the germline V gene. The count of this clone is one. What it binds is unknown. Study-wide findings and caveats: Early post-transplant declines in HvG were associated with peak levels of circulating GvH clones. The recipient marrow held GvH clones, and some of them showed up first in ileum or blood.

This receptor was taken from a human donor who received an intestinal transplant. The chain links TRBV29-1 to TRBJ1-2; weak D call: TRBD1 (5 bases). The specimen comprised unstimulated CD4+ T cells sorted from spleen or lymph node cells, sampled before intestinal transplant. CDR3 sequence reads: CSVEGGLQGGYGYTF. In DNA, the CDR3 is TGCAGCGTTGAAGGGGGACTCCAGGGAGGTTATGGCTACACCTTC.